These 20 T cell receptor beta chains were sequenced from one sample in a study of Ad26.COV2.S vaccination and SARS-CoV-2 variants. Regarding treatment: 15 to 20 received Ad26.COV2.S at low or high dose, single or two shots; about 5 received placebo; per-sample allocation not given. Specimens were obtained on day 63 following the first vaccine or placebo injection. The protocol was immunoSEQ multiplex PCR, while the TCRdb copy is restricted to in-frame clones and leaves out a portion. This sample has about 390,000 clones; approximately 91% occur once, and the top ten carry around 3.4%. This sample comprised peripheral blood, obtained in a trial of Ad26.COV2.S vaccine versus placebo. Source of these receptors: a person between 18 and 65 years old who received the Ad26.COV2.S COVID-19 vaccine or a placebo.

The CDR3 DNA is TGTGCCAGCAGCTTAGAATGGTTAGCGGGGGTGTACAATGAGCAGTTCTTC. Amino acids: CASSLEWLAGVYNEQFF. J is TRBJ2-1 and V is TRBV7-8, with 9 bases identical to TRBD2. The CDR3 is 17 residues long. CDR1 is SGHVS and CDR2 is FQNEAQ in the germline V gene. The trim removed 1 base at V and 4 bases at J, leaving 8 bases unmatched.

The rearrangement links TRBV6-5 to TRBJ1-5; D unclear. Trimming cost V 5 bases and J 4 bases, with 3 bases left between them. In germline, CDR1 is MNHEY, CDR2 SVGAGI. The CDR3 consists of 11 residues. DNA for the CDR3: TGTGCCAGCAGTAAAAATCAGCCCCAGCATTTT. This gives the protein CASSKNQPQHF.

The chain carries TRBV11-2 and TRBJ2-1; D unresolved. Trimming pared 5 bases from V and 6 bases from J, leaving 14 bases between. This CDR3 has 14 amino acids. The germline V gene encodes CDR1 SGHAT and CDR2 FQNNGV. The CDR3 DNA follows: TGTGCCAGCAGCACGACACTCTTGGGCAATGAGCAGTTCTTC. Its protein is CASSTTLLGNEQFF.

The V call is TRBV4-1, the J call TRBJ1-3; no definite D call. The CDR3 loop spans 11 amino acids. Germline V gene sequence: CDR1 MGHRA, CDR2 YSYEKL. The germline V and J ends were trimmed by 1 base and 5 bases, with 0 bases remaining between them. CDR3 sequence reads: CASSQGNTIYF. The CDR3 DNA reads as TGCGCCAGCAGCCAAGGAAACACCATATATTTT.

V gene TRBV4-1 combines with J gene TRBJ2-1; 9 nucleotides match TRBD2. Germline lookup yields CDR1 MGHRA and CDR2 YSYEKL. CDR3 length: 16 residues. The junction had 9 bases not matched to a gene; V was cut back by 3 bases and J by 6 bases. The CDR3 DNA follows: TGCGCCAGCAGCCAGCTGGGCCTAGCGGGGTTCAATGAGCAGTTCTTC. This sequence encodes CASSQLGLAGFNEQFF.

Points on this clone: The same CDR3 can be traced to other DNA sequences in this sample. The chain couples TRBV5-1 to TRBJ2-7, with 9 bases identical to TRBD1. V lost 0 bases to trimming and J lost 4 bases; unmatched junction nucleotides: 5. Per germline, CDR1 SGHRS and CDR2 YFSETQ. This CDR3 has 15 residues. Here the CDR3 reads CASSLVPGQGYEQYF. CDR3 coding DNA: TGCGCCAGCAGCTTGGTACCGGGACAGGGATACGAGCAGTACTTC.

This clone was recorded a few times. This chain links TRBV10-3 with TRBJ1-5; 8 bases map to TRBD1. The CDR3 length is 12 residues. V gave up 10 bases and J gave up 4 bases; unmatched junction bases: 3. Germline V gene data show CDR1 as ENHRY and CDR2 as SYGVKD. The CDR3 sequence: CASTGGNQPQHF. Here the CDR3 DNA reads TGTGCCAGCACAGGGGGGAATCAGCCCCAGCATTTT.

The V and J genes are TRBV12-3 or TRBV12-4 and TRBJ2-7; unclear D gene. CDR3 size: 11 residues. V was trimmed by 4 bases and J by 13 bases, leaving 14 bases between them. CDR3 nucleotides: TGTGCCAGCAGTTACGGACGTAGAGAATACTTC. Its translation: CASSYGRREYF.

V and J are TRBV6-6 and TRBJ2-7; D is unclear. CDR3 length: 14 residues. Trimming left V 5 bases short and J 3 bases short, with 14 bases between. Germline V lookup: CDR1 MNHNY, CDR2 SVGAGI (reference sequence). DNA of the CDR3: TGTGCCAGCAGTGGTCTGAAGAAGCTCTACGAGCAGTACTTC. Its protein is CASSGLKKLYEQYF.

To note about this clone: At one of its ends the junction is not consistent with the germline gene, which may arise from a read error. The chain couples TRBV6-2 or TRBV6-3 to TRBJ1-6; a possible D gene is TRBD1 (5 bases). Per germline, CDR1 MNHEY and CDR2 SVGEGT. The CDR3 is made up of 14 amino acids. The CDR3 region has the DNA TGTGCCAGCACTTACAGCGCGGGGGGATCACCCCTCCACTTT. This translates into CASTYSAGGSPLHF.

The CDR3 is CASSPSFGRPGENEKLFF. CDR3 in DNA: TGTGCCAGCTCACCATCTTTCGGCAGACCCGGAGAAAATGAAAAACTGTTTTTT. The chain uses TRBV18 and TRBJ1-4; D remains ambiguous. Germline loops: CDR1 KGHSH, CDR2 LQKENI. The CDR3 is 18 amino acids. Trimming removed 2 bases at V and 5 bases at J, with 21 bases between.

V is TRBV5-1 and J is TRBJ2-1; TRBD2 matches 9 bases. The CDR3 is 14 amino acids. Germline loops: CDR1 SGHRS, CDR2 YFSETQ. Trimming cost V 2 bases and J 7 bases; bases outside gene matches: 4. The CDR3, as DNA: TGCGCCAGCAGCTTCAGCGGGGGGTCTAATGAGCAGTTCTTC. Translating it yields CASSFSGGSNEQFF. The full variable domain, in which reference TRBV5-1 and TRBJ2-1 provide the parts outside the CDR3, is KAGVTQTPRYLIKTRGQQVTLSCSPISGHRSVSWYQQTPGQGLQFLFEYFSETQRNKGNFPGRFSGRQFSNSRSEMNVSTLELGDSALYLCASSFSGGSNEQFFGPGTRLTVL.

This clone was recorded only once. In the same sample, other DNA sequences code for this CDR3. The J gene is TRBJ2-7, the V gene TRBV3-1 (or the pseudogene TRBV3-2); the D is unclear. The V end lost 0 bases, the J end lost 2 bases, and 5 bases lay between the germline ends. The CDR3 totals 13 residues. Germline assignment: CDR1 LGHDT and CDR2 YNNKEL (reference sequence). CDR3 region: CASSQDITYEQYF. For the CDR3, the DNA is TGTGCCAGCAGCCAAGACATTACCTACGAGCAGTACTTC.

This clone was found once. This chain uses TRBV3-1 (or the pseudogene TRBV3-2) with TRBJ1-1, with D perhaps TRBD1 (5 bases). The CDR3 covers 14 residues. Trimming pared 4 bases from V and 10 bases from J, leaving 19 bases between. Germline assignment: CDR1 LGHDT and CDR2 YNNKEL (reference sequence). The CDR3 sequence: CASSPRGAAVRAFF. The CDR3 coding sequence is TGTGCCAGCAGCCCCCGCGGGGCCGCCGTTAGAGCTTTCTTT.

This rearrangement joins TRBV9 to TRBJ2-5, with D perhaps TRBD1 or TRBD2 (6 bases each). The CDR3 runs to 15 residues. Looked up from germline, CDR1 is SGDLS and CDR2 is YYNGEE. Trimming took off 0 bases at V and 7 bases at J, with 16 bases between the two ends. CDR3 sequence: CASSVEGGRLGTQYF. In nucleotides, the CDR3 is TGTGCCAGCAGCGTAGAGGGGGGCCGATTGGGGACCCAGTACTTC.

Only a few counts were recorded for this clone. Other DNA sequences in this sample translate to the same CDR3. The chain has TRBV5-1 and TRBJ1-3; D is unresolved. The germline V and J ends were trimmed by 2 bases and 4 bases, with 10 bases remaining between them. The CDR3 is 14 amino acids. Germline-derived CDR1 and CDR2 are SGHRS and YFSETQ. The CDR3 spells CASSFGPGGNTIYF. DNA of the CDR3: TGCGCCAGCAGCTTCGGTCCCGGAGGAAACACCATATATTTT. Full variable domain (outside the CDR3, taken from reference TRBV5-1 and TRBJ1-3): KAGVTQTPRYLIKTRGQQVTLSCSPISGHRSVSWYQQTPGQGLQFLFEYFSETQRNKGNFPGRFSGRQFSNSRSEMNVSTLELGDSALYLCASSFGPGGNTIYFGEGSWLTVV.

The chain couples TRBV7-8 to TRBJ2-2; 12 bases align to TRBD2. Trimming cost V 3 bases and J 7 bases; bases outside gene matches: 6. This CDR3 comprises 16 residues. CDR1 is SGHVS and CDR2 is FQNEAQ in the germline V gene. The CDR3 nucleotides read TGTGCCAGCAGCTTTACTGGACTAGCGGGGTTCGGGGAGCTGTTTTTT. Translated, it gives CASSFTGLAGFGELFF.

This chain uses TRBV4-1 with TRBJ2-7; the match to TRBD2 covers 12 bases. The germline gives CDR1 MGHRA, CDR2 YSYEKL. The CDR3 totals 15 residues. The V and J ends lost 2 bases and 4 bases, in that order; junction bases with no gene match: 3. In DNA form, the CDR3 reads TGCGCCAGCAGCCAACTAGCGGGGGGGCAATACGAGCAGTACTTC. Amino acid sequence: CASSQLAGGQYEQYF.

The rearrangement joins TRBV18 to TRBJ1-2; D is perhaps TRBD1 (5 bases). The V end lost 0 bases, the J end lost 2 bases, and 13 bases lay between the germline ends. From germline, CDR1 is KGHSH and CDR2 LQKENI. There are 16 residues in the CDR3. This chain's CDR3 is CASSPPGKEGNYGYTF. CDR3 DNA: TGTGCCAGCTCACCACCGGGGAAAGAGGGGAACTATGGCTACACCTTC. Drawing the rest from reference TRBV18 and TRBJ1-2, the complete variable domain is NAGVMQNPRHLVRRRGQEARLRCSPMKGHSHVYWYRQLPEEGLKFMVYLQKENIIDESGMPKERFSAEFPKEGPSILRIQQVVRGDSAAYFCASSPPGKEGNYGYTFGSGTRLTVV.

The table lists this clone with a count of one. This chain uses TRBV11-2 with TRBJ1-1, with D possibly TRBD1 on 5 matching bases. Trimming removed 1 base from V and 9 bases from J, with 9 bases in between. CDR1 is SGHAT, CDR2 FQNNGV, per germline. The length of the CDR3 is 12 residues. CDR3 in amino acids: CASSLADSKAFF. CDR3 sequence (DNA): TGTGCCAGCAGCTTAGCCGACAGTAAAGCTTTCTTT.